A single sample gave rise to the 13 T cell receptor beta chains below, sequenced in a study of T cell responses to AZD1222 COVID-19 vaccine (TCRdb year 2021). The time point label on this specimen signifies: baseline before first vaccination. Library generation was performed with the immunoSEQ multiplex PCR assay. TCRdb carries this immuneACCESS record with in-frame sequences only. Its versions omit some clonotypes, under half of them owing to an unresolved V gene in the studies checked, with the rest unexplained. The sample table records roughly 130,000 clones; around 92% of these occur just once. 1.5% to 2% of the sample goes to the ten largest clones. Specimen: peripheral blood, collected on day 0 of AZD1222 vaccination. These receptors came from an adult in good health.

The chain has TRBV5-1 and TRBJ1-6, with D perhaps TRBD1 (5 bases). V was cut by 0 bases and J by 6 bases, with 10 bases left in between. The CDR3 extends over 15 amino acids. Germline V lookup: CDR1 SGHRS, CDR2 YFSETQ. CDR3 amino acids: CASSLDRTLNSPLHF. CDR3 bases: TGCGCCAGCAGCTTGGACAGGACCCTTAATTCACCCCTCCACTTT.

The chain combines TRBV28 with TRBJ1-1, with TRBD1 matching over 7 bases. The germline V gene has CDR1 MDHEN and CDR2 SYDVKM. J was trimmed by 8 bases and V by 2 bases; bases with no gene match: 5. There are 13 residues in the CDR3. This CDR3 is CASSLGTDVEAFF. CDR3 nucleotides: TGTGCCAGCAGTTTAGGGACAGACGTGGAAGCTTTCTTT.

The V and J genes are TRBV5-1 and TRBJ2-1; no reliable D call. The CDR3 runs to 11 residues. The V end was cut by 4 bases, the J end by 10 bases, with 9 bases between. Germline V gene sequence: CDR1 SGHRS, CDR2 YFSETQ. Here the CDR3 DNA reads TGCGCCAGCAGCGGACCGGGCGAGCAGTTCTTC. Amino acid sequence: CASSGPGEQFF.

The sample holds a few counts of this clone. The chain couples TRBV19 to TRBJ1-5; D not resolved. V was cut by 2 bases and J by 6 bases, with 11 bases left in between. Germline CDR1 LNHDA, CDR2 SQIVND (reference sequence). The CDR3 totals 14 residues. In DNA form, the CDR3 reads TGTGCCAGTAGTATATTTCGAGAGGGTCAGCCCCAGCATTTT. Translating it yields CASSIFREGQPQHF.

J is TRBJ1-4 and V is TRBV10-3, with a weak D call TRBD1 (6 bases). The CDR3 contains 14 residues. The V gene's germline CDR1 is ENHRY and CDR2 SYGVKD. Trimming took 2 bases from V and 7 from J, leaving 11 bases between them. CDR3 nucleotide sequence: TGTGCCATCAGTGAGCTCGGACAGAGTGAAAAACTGTTTTTT. This sequence encodes CAISELGQSEKLFF.

The chain combines TRBV20-1 with TRBJ2-7, with a weak D call TRBD1 (5 bases). The V end lost 3 bases, the J end lost 4 bases, and 13 bases lay between the germline ends. The CDR3 is 13 amino acids. Germline V gives CDR1 DFQATT, CDR2 SNEGSKA (reference sequence). For the CDR3, the DNA is TGCAGTGCTAGTGCTGGGGCGGCGTACGAGCAGTACTTC. As protein: CSASAGAAYEQYF.

The chain joins TRBV19 to TRBJ2-3; D tentatively reads TRBD1 or TRBD2 (7 bases each). The CDR3 totals 17 residues. The germline gives CDR1 LNHDA, CDR2 SQIVND (reference sequence). The ends were cut back, 0 bases at V and 3 bases at J, with 16 bases in the middle. CDR3 amino acids: CASSIDPTGRDTDTQYF. CDR3 DNA sequence: TGTGCCAGTAGTATAGATCCGACAGGGAGGGATACAGATACGCAGTATTTT.

The gene calls are TRBV19 and TRBJ2-5; D is unresolved. The germline gives CDR1 LNHDA, CDR2 SQIVND (reference sequence). Trimming removed 9 bases at V and 0 bases at J, with 5 bases between. The CDR3 spans 11 residues. CDR3 residues: CASGYQETQYF. CDR3 DNA: TGTGCCAGCGGGTACCAAGAGACCCAGTACTTC. Variable domain in full (rest from reference TRBV19 and TRBJ2-5): DGGITQSPKYLFRKEGQNVTLSCEQNLNHDAMYWYRQDPGQGLRLIYYSQIVNDFQKGDIAEGYSVSREKKESFPLTVTSAQKNPTAFYLCASGYQETQYFGPGTRLLVL.

The gene calls are TRBV18 and TRBJ2-5, with D unresolved. V was cut by 5 bases and J by 2 bases, with 15 bases left in between. The germline V gene has CDR1 KGHSH and CDR2 LQKENI. CDR3 length equals 15 residues. In DNA, the CDR3 is TGTGCCAGCTCAACAAGGACGGGCCCGCAAGAGACCCAGTACTTC. Its translation: CASSTRTGPQETQYF.

The chain joins TRBV5-1 to TRBJ2-1, with D perhaps matching TRBD1 (5 bases). In germline, CDR1 is SGHRS, CDR2 YFSETQ. V lost 0 bases, J lost 3 bases, and 7 bases lay in between. This CDR3 comprises 14 residues. Here the CDR3 reads CASSLGQGYNEQFF. CDR3 DNA sequence: TGCGCCAGCAGCTTGGGGCAGGGCTACAATGAGCAGTTCTTC. The whole variable domain, remainder taken from reference TRBV5-1 and TRBJ2-1, is KAGVTQTPRYLIKTRGQQVTLSCSPISGHRSVSWYQQTPGQGLQFLFEYFSETQRNKGNFPGRFSGRQFSNSRSEMNVSTLELGDSALYLCASSLGQGYNEQFFGPGTRLTVL.

The chain couples TRBV27 to TRBJ2-5; tentatively, D is TRBD2 (6 bases). Germline V gene sequence: CDR1 MNHEY, CDR2 SMNVEV (reference sequence). V was clipped by 6 bases and J by 0 bases, with 14 bases between them. CDR3 size: 15 residues. The CDR3 reads CASSPTRDYQETQYF. For the CDR3, the DNA is TGTGCCAGCAGCCCAACCCGGGACTACCAAGAGACCCAGTACTTC.

The chain employs TRBV9 and TRBJ2-3, with 10 bases that match TRBD2. The CDR3 sequence is 17 residues long. Trimming removed 4 bases from V and 3 bases from J; junction bases left unmatched: 11. The germline V gene has CDR1 SGDLS and CDR2 YYNGEE. The CDR3 DNA reads as TGTGCCAGCAGCCCCCGGGGGTCTAGCGGGGGAACAGATACGCAGTATTTT. Its translation is CASSPRGSSGGTDTQYF. The complete variable domain, with remaining parts taken from reference TRBV9 and TRBJ2-3, reads DSGVTQTPKHLITATGQRVTLRCSPRSGDLSVYWYQQSLDQGLQFLIQYYNGEERAKGNILERFSAQQFPDLHSELNLSSLELGDSALYFCASSPRGSSGGTDTQYFGPGTRLTVL.

The chain links TRBV14 to TRBJ2-6, with D uncertain. The CDR3 is 13 residues long. V lost 5 bases, J lost 1 base, and 3 bases lay in between. Germline V gene lookup returns CDR1 SGHDN and CDR2 FVKESK. The CDR3 DNA reads as TGTGCCAGCAGCTATTCTGGGGCCAACGTCCTGACTTTC. Amino acid sequence: CASSYSGANVLTF.